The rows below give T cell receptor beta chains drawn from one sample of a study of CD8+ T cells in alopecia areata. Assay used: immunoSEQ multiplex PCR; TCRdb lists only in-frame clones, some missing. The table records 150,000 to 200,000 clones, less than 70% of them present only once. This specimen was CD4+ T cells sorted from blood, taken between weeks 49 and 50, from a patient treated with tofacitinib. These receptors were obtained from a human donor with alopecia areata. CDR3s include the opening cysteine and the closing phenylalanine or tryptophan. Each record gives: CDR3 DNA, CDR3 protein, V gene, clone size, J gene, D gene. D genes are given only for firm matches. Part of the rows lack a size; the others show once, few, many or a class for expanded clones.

TGTGCCTTTCATCGCGGGGGCTACGAGCAGTACTTC | CAFHRGGYEQYF | TRBV30 | few | TRBJ2-7 | TRBD2
TGTGCCAGCTCACCACCGCGGGGGGGGCGAGGTTCGGATGGCTACACCTTC | CASSPPRGGRGSDGYTF | TRBV18 | NA | TRBJ1-2 | NA
TGCACCAGCAGCCGATTCCACAGGGGACTCGTCGATGAGCAGTTCTTC | CTSSRFHRGLVDEQFF | TRBV1 | NA | TRBJ2-1 | NA
TGCGCCAGCAGCCACGGGCTACTCTCCTACGAGCAGTACTTC | CASSHGLLSYEQYF | TRBV5-1 | NA | TRBJ2-7 | NA
TGTGCCAGCAGCCGGGACAGCAATAATCAGCCCCAGCATTTT | CASSRDSNNQPQHF | TRBV7-2 | few | TRBJ1-5 | TRBD1
TGTGCCTGGAGTTGGGGTAACGGAAACACCATATATTTT | CAWSWGNGNTIYF | TRBV30 | NA | TRBJ1-3 | NA
TGCAGCGCCTCCGGTAGGGCGAACACCGGGGAGCTGTTTTTT | CSASGRANTGELFF | TRBV29-1 | NA | TRBJ2-2 | NA
TGTGCCAGCAGCCCACGGGGCGGGTACACTGAAGCTTTCTTT | CASSPRGGYTEAFF | TRBV7-2 | NA | TRBJ1-1 | NA
TGCGCCAGCAGCACACCAGGGATCAACTACACCTTC | CASSTPGINYTF | TRBV5-1 | NA | TRBJ1-2 | NA
TGTGCCAGCAGTCCTGCAGCTTCATCCTATGGCTACACCTTC | CASSPAASSYGYTF | TRBV27 | NA | TRBJ1-2 | NA
TGTGCCAGCAGCTTAGACTCGACAGGGGGAGAGACCCAGTACTTC | CASSLDSTGGETQYF | TRBV7-2 | NA | TRBJ2-5 | TRBD1
TGCGCCAGCACCCCTGAGTGGGGTCGGAGCTCCTACAATGAGCAGTTCTTC | CASTPEWGRSSYNEQFF | TRBV4-1 | few | TRBJ2-1 | NA
TGTGCCTGGAGTTTAACACGAGATCAGCCCCAGCATTTT | CAWSLTRDQPQHF | TRBV30 | few | TRBJ1-5 | NA
TGTGCCAGCAGCGTAGGGACAGGGGGCGTCGGTGGCTACACCTTC | CASSVGTGGVGGYTF | TRBV9 | NA | TRBJ1-2 | TRBD1
TGTGCCAGCAGCTTAGAAGCGAGCTCCTACAATGAGCAGTTCTTC | CASSLEASSYNEQFF | TRBV11-2 | few | TRBJ2-1 | NA
TGCGCCAGCAGCTTGGGTATAGGAGTGAACACTGAAGCTTTCTTT | CASSLGIGVNTEAFF | TRBV5-1 | NA | TRBJ1-1 | NA
TGCAGCGGAAGATTGAACACTGAAGCTTTCTTT | CSGRLNTEAFF | TRBV29-1 | NA | TRBJ1-1 | NA
TGTGCCAGCAGCTGGGACGCCAATGAGCAGTTCTTC | CASSWDANEQFF | TRBV5-4 | NA | TRBJ2-1 | NA
TGTGCCAGCGCCGGGTTACAAGCCTCTGGGGCCAACGTCCTGACTTTC | CASAGLQASGANVLTF | TRBV19 | once | TRBJ2-6 | NA
TGCGCCAGCAGCCACAGGGGATTAAATCAGCCCCAGCATTTT | CASSHRGLNQPQHF | TRBV4-1 | few | TRBJ1-5 | NA
TGTGCCAGCAGCCCCGGGACTCTCAATGAGCAGTTCTTC | CASSPGTLNEQFF | TRBV14 | NA | TRBJ2-1 | NA
TGCAGCTCCCTGGGGCCTAACACAGATACGCAGTATTTT | CSSLGPNTDTQYF | TRBV29-1 | NA | TRBJ2-3 | NA
TGCAGCGCCGAGTACAGGATAATAGGGACCCAGTACTTC | CSAEYRIIGTQYF | TRBV29-1 | NA | TRBJ2-5 | NA
TGCGCCAGCAGCCCCGGGGAGGGACCTGAAGCTTTCTTT | CASSPGEGPEAFF | TRBV5-1 | NA | TRBJ1-1 | NA
TGTGCCAGCAGTGAAGTAGGGGGCCGCTATAATTCACCCCTCCACTTT | CASSEVGGRYNSPLHF | TRBV6-1 | few | TRBJ1-6 | TRBD1
TGCAGCGCTACGGACAGGGGAAGGTACAATGAGCAGTTCTTC | CSATDRGRYNEQFF | TRBV29-1 | NA | TRBJ2-1 | TRBD1
TGCAGCGTCCAAGTTTCTAACTATGGCTACACCTTC | CSVQVSNYGYTF | TRBV29-1 | NA | TRBJ1-2 | NA
TGTGCCACGGGTACCGACAGGACGCACACCGGGGAGCTGTTTTTT | CATGTDRTHTGELFF | TRBV15 | NA | TRBJ2-2 | NA
TGTGCCAGCAGTGTCGGTATAGCTGAAGCTTTCTTT | CASSVGIAEAFF | TRBV11-2 | NA | TRBJ1-1 | NA
TGTGCCTGGAGTGTGTTTAAGGCAGCCTTCACTGAAGCTTTCTTT | CAWSVFKAAFTEAFF | TRBV30 | NA | TRBJ1-1 | NA
TGTGCCAGCAGCTTAAAGGCAGGGGGCACTGAAGCTTTCTTT | CASSLKAGGTEAFF | TRBV7-2 | NA | TRBJ1-1 | TRBD1
TGTGCCAGCAAGGCGATGGGCGAACGGGGCTACACCTTC | CASKAMGERGYTF | TRBV27 | NA | TRBJ1-2 | NA
TGTGCCTGGAGTGGACAGGCCCCTATGGGGCTGTTTTTT | CAWSGQAPMGLFF | TRBV30 | NA | TRBJ1-4 | NA
TGCAGCGTTGTTTGGGGTCACCCCCCGTACGAGCAGTACTTC | CSVVWGHPPYEQYF | TRBV29-1 | NA | TRBJ2-7 | NA
TGTGCCAGCAGTGAAGAGGGCCCAAGAACCTACGAGCAGTACTTC | CASSEEGPRTYEQYF | TRBV25-1 | NA | TRBJ2-7 | NA
TGCAGCGCTACCGAGGATAGCGGGGTAGATACGCAGTATTTT | CSATEDSGVDTQYF | TRBV29-1 | few | TRBJ2-3 | TRBD2
TGTGCCAGCTCCACTAGACGGGGCATCCCTTACAATGAGCAGTTCTTC | CASSTRRGIPYNEQFF | TRBV28 | NA | TRBJ2-1 | NA